The 3 T cell receptor beta chains given below trace back to one sample, sequenced in a study of blood T cells in healthy people across ages. Next came a second PCR, run for about 6 to 12 cycles, which used a sample-barcoded 5' primer along with a J-beta primer mix. TCRdb ran MiXCR on the 5' RACE reads and lists one entry per CDR3 protein. In the table there are under 800,000 distinct CDR3 sequences, 20% to 25% of which are singletons. Sequenced material: blood. The receptors come from an older man in good health.

The rearrangement uses TRBV6-5 and TRBJ2-7; 8 positions match TRBD1. There are 14 residues in the CDR3. Germline V gives CDR1 MNHEY, CDR2 SVGAGI. The trim removed 7 bases at V and 2 bases at J, leaving 7 bases unmatched. CDR3 loop: CASTRPGQAYEQYF. The CDR3 nucleotides are TGTGCCAGCACCCGACCGGGACAGGCCTACGAGCAGTACTTC.

The table lists this clonotype with many counts. This chain links TRBV4-3 with TRBJ2-3; TRBD2 aligns across 8 bases. The germline V gene has CDR1 LGHNA and CDR2 YSLEER. J gave up 8 bases and V 1 base, and 5 bases lay outside the gene matches. This CDR3 is built from 14 residues. CDR3 region: CASSQGHLAGTQYF. The CDR3 nucleotides read TGCGCCAGCAGCCAAGGACATCTAGCGGGTACGCAGTATTTT.

This clonotype was counted ten times or more. This sequence joins TRBV28 and TRBJ2-1; weak D call: TRBD2 (7 bases). CDR3 length: 16 amino acids. Germline CDR1 reads MDHEN; CDR2 reads SYDVKM. The V and J ends lost 5 bases and 3 bases respectively, with 17 bases between them. CDR3 bases: TGTGCCAGCAGTCCCCCACAGGGAGGGGACTACAATGAGCAGTTCTTC. It codes for CASSPPQGGDYNEQFF.